The 30 T cell receptor beta chains below were found in one sample sequenced in a study of CD8+ T cells in alopecia areata. RNA was isolated and reverse transcribed to cDNA, the sequencing template. Assay used: immunoSEQ multiplex PCR; TCRdb lists only in-frame clones, some missing. The sample yields some 110,000 clones, about 61% seen once. As to treatment: oral pan-JAK inhibitor, 5-10 mg twice daily. The sequences come from CD8+ T cells sorted from blood, collected at week 4, from a patient treated with tofacitinib. These receptors came from a human donor with alopecia areata.

This clone showed up just a few times. This chain uses TRBV29-1 with TRBJ1-2; tentatively, D is TRBD1 (5 bases). The CDR3 is 12 residues long. V was shortened by 1 base and J by 8 bases, with 11 bases between the two germline ends. Per the germline V gene, CDR1 is SQVTM and CDR2 is ANQGSEA. CDR3: CSVEASGKGYTF. The CDR3 nucleotides read TGCAGCGTTGAAGCCTCAGGGAAGGGCTACACCTTC.

The chain joins TRBV29-1 to TRBJ2-7; D is undetermined. Germline CDR1 reads SQVTM; CDR2 reads ANQGSEA. This CDR3 comprises 13 residues. V was trimmed by 2 bases and J by 0 bases, leaving 8 bases between them. DNA of the CDR3: TGCAGCGTTGAAAATCCCGACTCCTACGAGCAGTACTTC. This sequence encodes CSVENPDSYEQYF.

This chain joins TRBV27 and TRBJ2-5; a possible D gene is TRBD1 (5 bases). V lost 2 bases, J lost 5 bases, and 12 bases lay in between. Germline V gene data show CDR1 as MNHEY and CDR2 as SMNVEV (reference sequence). The CDR3 loop spans 14 amino acids. Here the CDR3 reads CASSLRGLGETQYF. CDR3 in DNA: TGTGCCAGCAGTTTAAGGGGTCTAGGCGAGACCCAGTACTTC.

The rearrangement uses TRBV30 and TRBJ1-4; 11 nucleotides align to TRBD1. Germline CDR1 reads GTSNPN; CDR2 reads SVGIG (reference sequence). The junction had 7 bases not matched to a gene; V was cut back by 4 bases and J by 6 bases. CDR3 length: 15 amino acids. The CDR3 loop reads CAWTGQGALYEKLFF. CDR3 bases: TGTGCCTGGACCGGACAGGGGGCGCTTTATGAAAAACTGTTTTTT.

The rearrangement links TRBV11-2 to TRBJ2-6; no firm D call. Germline values: CDR1 SGHAT, CDR2 FQNNGV. The CDR3 spans 15 residues. V lost 7 bases and J lost 0, with 10 bases in between. CDR3 sequence reads: CASKTEYSGANVLTF. The CDR3 region has the DNA TGTGCCAGCAAGACGGAATACTCTGGGGCCAACGTCCTGACTTTC.

This chain joins TRBV1 and TRBJ1-2. TRBV1 is flagged as a pseudogene. The CDR3 has 18 residues. The CDR3 coding sequence is TGCACCAGCAGCCAACGACCGGGGACCGCGCTCCTGAACTATGGCTACACCTTC. Translated, it gives CTSSQRPGTALLNYGYTF.

V is TRBV29-1 and J is TRBJ1-2, with D uncertain. The CDR3 loop spans 10 amino acids. The V gene's germline CDR1 is SQVTM and CDR2 ANQGSEA. Trimming pared 2 bases from V and 7 bases from J, leaving 5 bases between. Here the CDR3 reads CSVELVGYTF. In DNA, the CDR3 is TGCAGCGTTGAATTGGTTGGCTACACCTTC.

This chain connects TRBV30 to TRBJ1-1; D remains unclear. The CDR3 runs 14 residues. Trimming removed 4 bases at V and 1 base at J, with 13 bases between. CDR1 and CDR2 from the germline V gene are GTSNPN and SVGIG (reference sequence). The CDR3 loop reads CAWTRPSGNTEAFF. The CDR3 DNA is TGTGCCTGGACTCGACCCTCGGGGAACACTGAAGCTTTCTTT. The whole variable domain, remainder taken from reference TRBV30 and TRBJ1-1, is SQTIHQWPATLVQPVGSPLSLECTVEGTSNPNLYWYRQAAGRGLQLLFYSVGIGQISSEVPQNLSASRPQDRQFILSSKKLLLSDSGFYLCAWTRPSGNTEAFFGQGTRLTVV.

This chain links TRBV5-1 with TRBJ2-1; D gene ambiguous. This CDR3 is built from 13 residues. V lost 0 bases, J lost 4 bases, and 5 bases lay in between. Looked up from germline, CDR1 is SGHRS and CDR2 is YFSETQ. The CDR3 DNA reads as TGCGCCAGCAGCTTGGACGGGTACAATGAGCAGTTCTTC. Translated, it gives CASSLDGYNEQFF.

Concerning this clone itself: The junction and the germline gene differ at one end; a read error may be behind it. The chain recombines TRBV5-4 with TRBJ2-5, with D perhaps TRBD1 (5 bases). In germline, CDR1 is SGHNT, CDR2 YYREEE (reference sequence). The CDR3 totals 15 residues. The CDR3 loop is CASSQWGGSQETQYF. The CDR3 DNA is TGCGCCAGCAGCCAATGGGGCGGCAGCCAAGAGACCCAGTACTTC. Full variable domain (missing parts from reference TRBV5-4 and TRBJ2-5): ETGVTQSPTHLIKTRGQQVTLRCSSQSGHNTVSWYQQALGQGPQFIFQYYREEENGRGNFPPRFSGLQFPNYSSELNVNALELDDSALYLCASSQWGGSQETQYFGPGTRLLVL.

The rearrangement joins TRBV4-3 to TRBJ1-1; D gene uncertain. Trimming took 6 bases from V and 2 from J, leaving 4 bases between them. The CDR3 runs to 11 residues. Germline V gene sequence: CDR1 LGHNA, CDR2 YSLEER. The CDR3 sequence is CASRQNTEAFF. CDR3 DNA sequence: TGCGCCAGCAGGCAAAACACTGAAGCTTTCTTT.

The J gene is TRBJ1-2, the V gene TRBV9, with unresolved D. CDR3 size: 14 residues. In germline, CDR1 is SGDLS, CDR2 YYNGEE. V lost 0 bases and J lost 4, with 10 bases in between. The CDR3 here is CASSVAGYPYGYTF. The DNA for the CDR3 is TGTGCCAGCAGCGTAGCGGGATACCCCTATGGCTACACCTTC.

The sample holds a few counts of this clone. V usage is TRBV7-9 and J usage is TRBJ2-5, with D perhaps TRBD2 (6 bases). CDR3 length equals 14 residues. Trimming removed 5 bases from V and 2 bases from J, with 12 bases in between. From germline, CDR1 is SEHNR and CDR2 FQNEAQ (reference sequence). The CDR3 loop reads CASSAPGAQETQYF. For the CDR3, the DNA is TGTGCCAGCAGCGCTCCGGGAGCACAAGAGACCCAGTACTTC.

The chain is built from TRBV29-1 and TRBJ1-1; weak D call: TRBD1 (5 bases). This CDR3 is 13 amino acids long. Germline V gene data show CDR1 as SQVTM and CDR2 as ANQGSEA. Trimming stripped 3 bases from V and 3 bases from J, with 11 bases between. As DNA, the CDR3 is TGCAGCGTTGACGTGGGGACTTACACTGAAGCTTTCTTT. Encoded protein: CSVDVGTYTEAFF.

This chain joins TRBV30 and TRBJ1-2; D possibly corresponds to TRBD1 (5 bases). CDR3 size: 15 residues. Trimming shortened V by 4 bases and J by 3 bases, and 18 bases separated the two germline ends. Germline V gene sequence: CDR1 GTSNPN, CDR2 SVGIG (reference sequence). The CDR3 bases are TGTGCCTGGATGGGTTGGGGCAGGGAACACTATGGCTACACCTTC. Amino acids: CAWMGWGREHYGYTF.

V is TRBV27 and J is TRBJ1-6, with 8 bases matching TRBD1. Germline V CDR1 and CDR2: MNHEY, SMNVEV (reference sequence). J was trimmed by 13 bases and V by 6 bases; bases with no gene match: 5. This CDR3 has 12 residues. Written as DNA, the CDR3 is TGTGCCAGCAGGGTTACAGGGGGTCCCCTCCACTTT. Its protein product is CASRVTGGPLHF.

This clone was counted a few times. This chain connects TRBV7-3 to TRBJ2-1; D remains unclear. The CDR3 sequence is 15 residues long. V lost 5 bases and J 3 bases, leaving 14 bases between the germline ends. The germline gives CDR1 SGHTA, CDR2 FQGTGA. CDR3 sequence reads: CASSPTLDGYNEQFF. The DNA for the CDR3 is TGTGCCAGCAGCCCAACGCTAGACGGCTACAATGAGCAGTTCTTC.

The chain is built from TRBV27 and TRBJ2-7; TRBD1 agrees at 7 bases. Trimming took 3 bases from V and 2 from J; bases not matched to a gene: 7. In germline, CDR1 is MNHEY, CDR2 SMNVEV (reference sequence). The CDR3 length is 15 residues. Here the CDR3 reads CASSLRGTAPYEQYF. The CDR3 DNA reads as TGTGCCAGCAGTTTGAGGGGGACAGCCCCCTACGAGCAGTACTTC.

The V gene is TRBV30, the J gene TRBJ1-5; D is uncertain. Trimming removed 5 bases from V and 4 bases from J, with 9 bases in between. The V gene's germline CDR1 is GTSNPN and CDR2 SVGIG (reference sequence). The CDR3 runs to 12 residues. The DNA of the CDR3 is TGTGCCTGGCAGACGGAAAATCAGCCCCAGCATTTT. This sequence encodes CAWQTENQPQHF.

The CDR3 is CSVLQTVSYEQYF. In DNA, the CDR3 is TGCAGCGTTTTACAGACGGTCTCCTACGAGCAGTACTTC. The chain employs TRBV29-1 and TRBJ2-7; D call uncertain. V dropped 5 bases and J dropped 0 bases, with 11 bases sitting between them. The CDR3 is 13 residues long. Germline CDR1 reads SQVTM; CDR2 reads ANQGSEA.

The chain links TRBV7-3 to TRBJ1-1; D perhaps matches TRBD1 (5 bases). In germline, CDR1 is SGHTA, CDR2 FQGTGA. CDR3 length: 18 amino acids. V lost 5 bases and J lost 2, with 24 bases in between. The CDR3 nucleotides read TGTGCCAGCAGCCCAAGTGCCAGGACGTGGGGACGAAACACTGAAGCTTTCTTT. This codes for CASSPSARTWGRNTEAFF. Using reference TRBV7-3 and TRBJ1-1 for the parts outside the CDR3, the full variable domain is GAGVSQTPSNKVTEKGKYVELRCDPISGHTALYWYRQSLGQGPEFLIYFQGTGAADDSGLPNDRFFAVRPEGSVSTLKIQRTERGDSAVYLCASSPSARTWGRNTEAFFGQGTRLTVV.

The V and J genes are TRBV18 and TRBJ1-2; D gene uncertain. This CDR3 has 15 residues. V was pared by 0 bases and J by 0 bases, with 8 bases between. Germline assignment: CDR1 KGHSH and CDR2 LQKENI. The CDR3 nucleotides are TGTGCCAGCTCACCACCGTCGGCAGCTAACTATGGCTACACCTTC. This sequence encodes CASSPPSAANYGYTF.

This clone was seen a handful of times. The rearrangement uses TRBV29-1 and TRBJ2-1; D is possibly TRBD2 (6 bases). CDR3 length: 16 residues. The V end was cut by 3 bases, the J end by 1 base, with 16 bases between. Germline values: CDR1 SQVTM, CDR2 ANQGSEA. This CDR3 is CSVDGVQEGSYNEQFF. CDR3 DNA: TGCAGCGTTGATGGGGTTCAGGAGGGGTCCTACAATGAGCAGTTCTTC.

The rearrangement joins TRBV25-1 to TRBJ1-2; D remains unclear. The V end was cut by 3 bases, the J end by 8 bases, with 10 bases between. The length of the CDR3 is 12 residues. Germline V gene sequence: CDR1 MGHDK, CDR2 SYGVNS. DNA for the CDR3: TGTGCCAGCAGTGATAGCCCTGGGGGCTACACCTTC. It is translated as CASSDSPGGYTF.

This sequence joins TRBV27 and TRBJ2-7; 7 bases align to TRBD1. The CDR3 is 13 amino acids. V was pared by 5 bases and J by 3 bases, with 4 bases of the junction left unmatched. In germline, CDR1 is MNHEY, CDR2 SMNVEV (reference sequence). The CDR3 sequence is CASSPWDSYEQYF. As DNA, the CDR3 is TGTGCCAGCAGTCCATGGGACAGCTACGAGCAGTACTTC.

This clone was observed a handful of times. The chain links TRBV27 to TRBJ2-5; 9 bases fit TRBD1. This CDR3 region has 13 residues. CDR1 is MNHEY, CDR2 SMNVEV, per germline (reference sequence). Trimming removed 6 bases from V and 5 bases from J; junction bases left unmatched: 4. CDR3 nucleotides: TGTGCCAGCAGAGACAGGGGGAGGGAGACCCAGTACTTC. This codes for CASRDRGRETQYF.

The chain joins TRBV2 to TRBJ2-7; D is unresolved. This CDR3 is 12 amino acids long. The V end lost 3 bases, the J end lost 6 bases, and 9 bases lay between the germline ends. Germline-derived CDR1 and CDR2 are SNHLY and FYNNEI. The CDR3 here is CASSEASPEQYF. CDR3 bases: TGTGCCAGCAGTGAGGCCTCTCCCGAGCAGTACTTC.

A word on this clone: At one end, the junction sequence differs from germline, possibly due to a read error. V gene TRBV7-9 combines with J gene TRBJ1-5, with a possible D match to TRBD1 (6 bases). The CDR3 spans 14 residues. CDR1 is SEHNR, CDR2 FQNEAQ, per germline (reference sequence). CDR3 bases: TGTGCCGGCAGCTCAGGACAGAGCAATCAGCCCCAGCATTTT. As protein: CAGSSGQSNQPQHF.

The chain carries TRBV5-1 and TRBJ2-7; D is undetermined. Germline V gene data show CDR1 as SGHRS and CDR2 as YFSETQ. The V and J ends lost 2 bases and 3 bases respectively, with 6 bases between them. The CDR3 is 12 residues long. The CDR3 DNA sequence: TGCGCCAGCAGCTTTAAGGGCTACGAGCAGTACTTC. It encodes CASSFKGYEQYF.

This clone was detected only a few times. This sequence joins TRBV20-1 and TRBJ2-1; D gene unclear. CDR1 and CDR2 (germline): DFQATT, SNEGSKA (reference sequence). The CDR3 extends over 11 amino acids. Trimming removed 8 bases at V and 7 bases at J, with 12 bases between. The CDR3 bases are TGCAGTTTCGGACCGAGTAATGAGCAGTTCTTC. This codes for CSFGPSNEQFF.